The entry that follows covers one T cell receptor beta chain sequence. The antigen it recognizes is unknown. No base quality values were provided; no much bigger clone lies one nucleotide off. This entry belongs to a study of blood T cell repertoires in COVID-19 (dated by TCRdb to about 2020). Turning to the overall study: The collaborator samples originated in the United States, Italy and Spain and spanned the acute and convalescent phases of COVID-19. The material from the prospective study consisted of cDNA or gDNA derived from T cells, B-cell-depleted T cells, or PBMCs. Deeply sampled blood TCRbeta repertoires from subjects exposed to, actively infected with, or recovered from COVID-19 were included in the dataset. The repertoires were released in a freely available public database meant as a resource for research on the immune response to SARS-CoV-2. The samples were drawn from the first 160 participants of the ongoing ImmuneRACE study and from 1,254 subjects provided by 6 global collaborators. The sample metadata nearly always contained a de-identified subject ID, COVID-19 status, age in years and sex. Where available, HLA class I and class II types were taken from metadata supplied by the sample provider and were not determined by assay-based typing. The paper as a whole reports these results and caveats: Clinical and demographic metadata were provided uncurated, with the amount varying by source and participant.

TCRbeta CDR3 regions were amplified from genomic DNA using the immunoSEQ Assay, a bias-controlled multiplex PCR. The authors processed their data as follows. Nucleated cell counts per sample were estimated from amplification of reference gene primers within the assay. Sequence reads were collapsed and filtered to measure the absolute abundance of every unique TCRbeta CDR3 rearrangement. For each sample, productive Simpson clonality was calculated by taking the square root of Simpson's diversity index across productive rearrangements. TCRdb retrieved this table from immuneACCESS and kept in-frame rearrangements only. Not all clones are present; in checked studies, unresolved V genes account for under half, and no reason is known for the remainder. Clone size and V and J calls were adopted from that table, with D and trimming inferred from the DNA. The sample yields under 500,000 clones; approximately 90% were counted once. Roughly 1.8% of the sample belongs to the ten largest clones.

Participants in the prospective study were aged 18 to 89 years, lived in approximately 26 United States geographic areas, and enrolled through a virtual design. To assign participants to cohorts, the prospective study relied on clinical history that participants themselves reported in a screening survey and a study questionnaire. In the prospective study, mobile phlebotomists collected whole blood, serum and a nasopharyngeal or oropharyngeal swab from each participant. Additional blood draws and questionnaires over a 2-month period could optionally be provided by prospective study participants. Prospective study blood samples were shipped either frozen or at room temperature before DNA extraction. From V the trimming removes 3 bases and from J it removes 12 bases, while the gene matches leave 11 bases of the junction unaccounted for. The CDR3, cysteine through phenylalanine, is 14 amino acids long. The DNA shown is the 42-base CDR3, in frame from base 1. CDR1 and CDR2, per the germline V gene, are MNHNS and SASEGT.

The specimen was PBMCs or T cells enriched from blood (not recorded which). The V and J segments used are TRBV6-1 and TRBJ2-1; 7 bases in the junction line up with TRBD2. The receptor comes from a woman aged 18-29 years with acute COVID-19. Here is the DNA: TGTGCCAGCAGTGAGACTATCGCGGGGGTGGGGCAGTTCTTC. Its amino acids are CASSETIAGVGQFF.